The clone carrying this T cell receptor beta chain was observed once. In the study's own analysis: The authors estimated nucleated cell counts from reference gene primer amplification. Libraries were prepared by immunoSEQ multiplex PCR; TCRdb keeps only in-frame clonotypes and omits some of them. V and J calls and clone size follow that table, whereas D and trimming were derived from the DNA. Of 20,000 to 30,000 clones in the sample, approximately 70% were seen once. The sample is drawn from a study of blood T cell repertoires in COVID-19. Overall study: The United States, Italy and Spain provided the acute and convalescent COVID-19 samples. The cDNA or gDNA used as material had been derived from T cells, B-cell-depleted T cells, or PBMCs.

The CDR3 sequence is 14 residues long. With V trimmed by 3 bases and J by 7 bases, 8 bases remained unmatched. Germline V gene lookup returns CDR1 KGHSH and CDR2 LQKENI. This chain uses TRBV18 with TRBJ2-7; 8 bases line up with TRBD2. The sequenced material came from peripheral blood. This clonotype originated in a man aged 55 to 69 with active or convalescent COVID-19. DNA of the CDR3: TGTGCCAGCTCACCCGGGGGGGATATTCTGGAGCAGTACTTC. Protein product: CASSPGGDILEQYF.